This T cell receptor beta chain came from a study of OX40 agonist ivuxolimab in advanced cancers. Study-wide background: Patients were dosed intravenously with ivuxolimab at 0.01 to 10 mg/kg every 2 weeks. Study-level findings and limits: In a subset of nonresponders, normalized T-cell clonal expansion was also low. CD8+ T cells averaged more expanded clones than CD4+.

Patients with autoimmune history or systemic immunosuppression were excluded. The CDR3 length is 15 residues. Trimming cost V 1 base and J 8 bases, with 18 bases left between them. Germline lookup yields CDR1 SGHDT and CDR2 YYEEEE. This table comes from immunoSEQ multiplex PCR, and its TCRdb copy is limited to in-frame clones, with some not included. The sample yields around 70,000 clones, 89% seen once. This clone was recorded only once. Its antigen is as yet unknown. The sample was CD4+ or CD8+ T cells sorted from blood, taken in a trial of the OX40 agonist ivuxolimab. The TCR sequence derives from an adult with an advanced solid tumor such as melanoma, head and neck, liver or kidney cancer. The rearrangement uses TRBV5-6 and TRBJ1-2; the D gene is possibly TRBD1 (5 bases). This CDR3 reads CASSLRLREGWGYTF. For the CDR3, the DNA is TGTGCCAGCAGCTTGAGGCTCAGGGAGGGCTGGGGCTACACCTTC.